What follows are 18 T cell receptor beta chains derived from one specimen sequenced in a study of shared clonotypes between healthy human individuals. Generated by immunoSEQ multiplex PCR, the TCRdb table keeps only in-frame clones and is missing some. The sample lists under 600,000 clones; around 80% were seen once. The sequenced sample was PBMCs. These receptors all come from a woman between 35 and 50 years old in good health. Some clones in this sample may be carry-over from other donors' samples.

The CDR3 DNA is TGTGCCAGCAGTCCCGGACTGTTCAGCTCTGGAAACACCATATATTTT. This codes for CASSPGLFSSGNTIYF. The chain combines TRBV6-6 with TRBJ1-3; no firm D call. The CDR3 has 16 amino acids. The germline V and J ends were trimmed by 5 bases and 0 bases, with 14 bases remaining between them. CDR1 and CDR2 from the germline V gene are MNHNY and SVGAGI (reference sequence).

V usage is TRBV5-6 and J usage is TRBJ1-2; maybe TRBD1 (5 bases). CDR3 size: 16 residues. The germline CDR1 and CDR2 sequences are SGHDT and YYEEEE. V lost 1 base, J lost 6 bases, and 19 bases lay in between. For the CDR3, the DNA is TGTGCCAGCAGCTTGACCGGGACCGTCACCGTTGATGGCTACACCTTC. Its protein product is CASSLTGTVTVDGYTF.

This clone was recorded at least ten times. CDR3 protein: CASSPSGDQNTEAFF. CDR3 in DNA: TGTGCCAGCAGCCCTAGCGGGGACCAGAACACTGAAGCTTTCTTT. This chain uses TRBV9 with TRBJ1-1; a weak D match, TRBD1 (5 bases). The length of the CDR3 is 15 residues. The V end lost 4 bases, the J end lost 1 base, and 14 bases lay between the germline ends. Germline V gene data show CDR1 as SGDLS and CDR2 as YYNGEE.

This sequence joins TRBV7-6 and TRBJ2-5; 9 positions match TRBD2. V was pared by 2 bases and J by 5 bases, with 9 bases of the junction left unmatched. CDR1 is SGHVS and CDR2 is FNYEAQ in the germline V gene. The CDR3 consists of 16 residues. CDR3 DNA sequence: TGTGCCAGCAGCTTATTGGTAGCGGGAGATGTGGAGACCCAGTACTTC. Amino acids: CASSLLVAGDVETQYF.

The gene calls are TRBV7-6 and TRBJ1-5; no firm D call. V was cut by 5 bases and J by 12 bases, with 17 bases left in between. CDR3 length: 13 residues. Looked up from germline, CDR1 is SGHVS and CDR2 is FNYEAQ. DNA of the CDR3: TGTGCCAGCAGCCCAAGACGGGGAGCGAACCAGCATTTT. It specifies CASSPRRGANQHF.

The chain is built from TRBV29-1 and TRBJ2-2; D is uncertain. Germline V gene data show CDR1 as SQVTM and CDR2 as ANQGSEA. Trimming left V 6 bases short and J 4 bases short, with 12 bases between. The CDR3 length is 13 residues. CDR3 in amino acids: CSVGRVGTGELFF. In DNA, the CDR3 is TGCAGCGTGGGTCGGGTGGGCACCGGGGAGCTGTTTTTT.

Ten or more counts support this clone. The chain employs TRBV2 and TRBJ1-4; D gene ambiguous. CDR1 and CDR2 (germline): SNHLY, FYNNEI. Trimming cost V 5 bases and J 5 bases, with 15 bases left between them. The CDR3 is made up of 15 amino acids. CDR3 sequence reads: CASSPRSGFNEKLFF. The CDR3 bases are TGTGCCAGCAGTCCCAGATCAGGTTTCAATGAAAAACTGTTTTTT.

The J gene is TRBJ2-2, the V gene TRBV7-8, with 12 bases that match TRBD2. CDR3 length equals 15 residues. Trimming removed 4 bases from V and 5 bases from J; junction bases left unmatched: 2. In germline, CDR1 is SGHVS, CDR2 FQNEAQ. CDR3 DNA sequence: TGTGCCAGCAGCTGGGGGACTAGCGGGACCGGGGAGCTGTTTTTT. Its translation: CASSWGTSGTGELFF.

CDR3 sequence reads: CASSSQGNQETQYF. Written as DNA, the CDR3 is TGTGCCAGCAGCTCACAGGGGAACCAAGAGACCCAGTACTTC. The rearrangement joins TRBV9 to TRBJ2-5; 7 bases agree with TRBD1. CDR1 SGDLS and CDR2 YYNGEE come from the germline V gene. V dropped 4 bases and J dropped 0; count of bases not matched to a gene: 3. The CDR3 spans 14 residues.

The chain joins TRBV11-2 to TRBJ2-1; 7 positions match TRBD1. Per germline, CDR1 SGHAT and CDR2 FQNNGV. The CDR3 is 15 residues long. V was pared by 6 bases and J by 1 base, with 6 bases of the junction left unmatched. This chain's CDR3 is CASSSNRGSYNEQFF. CDR3 nucleotides: TGTGCCAGCAGTTCCAACAGGGGATCCTACAATGAGCAGTTCTTC.

The chain uses TRBV19 and TRBJ2-1, with 7 bases fitting TRBD2. Germline assignment: CDR1 LNHDA and CDR2 SQIVND (reference sequence). This CDR3 is built from 19 residues. After removal of 4 bases from V and 0 bases from J, the junction contained 15 bases not matched to a gene. The CDR3 protein is CASSTPYLASGPSYNEQFF. The CDR3 DNA sequence: TGTGCCAGTAGTACGCCATACCTGGCTAGCGGACCCTCCTACAATGAGCAGTTCTTC.

Details on this clone: A read error is the likely source, as a far larger clone sits one nucleotide away. The gene calls are TRBV29-1 and TRBJ1-1; D uncertain. Germline V gene sequence: CDR1 SQVTM, CDR2 ANQGSEA. Trimming took 7 bases from V and 1 from J, leaving 13 bases between them. The CDR3 is 13 amino acids. CDR3 sequence reads: CSADAAGNTEAFF. In DNA, the CDR3 is TGCAGCGCTGACGCAGCCGGGAACACTGAAGCTTTCTTT.

V is TRBV6-5 and J is TRBJ2-7; D uncertain. Trimming pared 3 bases from V and 3 bases from J, leaving 3 bases between. The CDR3 runs to 11 residues. The germline V gene encodes CDR1 MNHEY and CDR2 SVGAGI. CDR3 residues: CASSYLYEQYF. The CDR3 coding sequence is TGTGCCAGCAGTTATCTCTACGAGCAGTACTTC.

The rearrangement links TRBV7-3 to TRBJ1-1; D call uncertain. Per the germline V gene, CDR1 is SGHTA and CDR2 is FQGTGA. The CDR3 contains 13 residues. Trimming cost V 3 bases and J 3 bases, with 8 bases left between them. CDR3 residues: CASSFSRDTEAFF. In DNA form, the CDR3 reads TGTGCCAGCAGCTTCTCTCGGGACACTGAAGCTTTCTTT. The entire variable domain, with the rest obtained from reference TRBV7-3 and TRBJ1-1, is as follows: GAGVSQTPSNKVTEKGKYVELRCDPISGHTALYWYRQSLGQGPEFLIYFQGTGAADDSGLPNDRFFAVRPEGSVSTLKIQRTERGDSAVYLCASSFSRDTEAFFGQGTRLTVV.

The chain joins TRBV10-3 to TRBJ2-6; D is unresolved. Germline CDR1 and CDR2: ENHRY and SYGVKD. With 8 bases removed from V and 0 bases from J, the gap between germline ends came to 8 bases. The CDR3 has 14 residues. The CDR3 region has the DNA TGTGCCATCCGACCCTTCTCTGGGGCCAACGTCCTGACTTTC. Protein product: CAIRPFSGANVLTF.

The chain has TRBV10-2 and TRBJ2-7; 10 bases fit TRBD2. The CDR3 totals 15 residues. The germline V gene has CDR1 WSHSY and CDR2 SAAADI. Trimming took 8 bases from V and 0 from J; bases not matched to a gene: 7. CDR3 nucleotides: TGCGCCAGCCTCTGGACTAGCGGTAGCTCCTACGAGCAGTACTTC. Protein sequence: CASLWTSGSSYEQYF.

This clone has only a few counts. This chain uses TRBV27 with TRBJ2-7; TRBD1 or TRBD2 may be the D gene (5 bases each). CDR1 MNHEY and CDR2 SMNVEV come from the germline V gene (reference sequence). The V end lost 0 bases, the J end lost 11 bases, and 17 bases lay between the germline ends. The CDR3 covers 14 residues. The CDR3 sequence is CASSLSSLTGAKYF. CDR3 sequence (DNA): TGTGCCAGCAGTTTATCCTCCTTAACCGGGGCCAAGTACTTC.

The V and J genes are TRBV7-9 and TRBJ2-1; TRBD2 matches 14 bases. J was trimmed by 6 bases and V by 1 base; bases with no gene match: 2. This CDR3 comprises 16 residues. Germline V lookup: CDR1 SEHNR, CDR2 FQNEAQ (reference sequence). The CDR3 sequence is CASSLVGLAGVNEQFF. The CDR3 DNA is TGTGCCAGCAGCTTAGTGGGACTAGCGGGAGTCAATGAGCAGTTCTTC.